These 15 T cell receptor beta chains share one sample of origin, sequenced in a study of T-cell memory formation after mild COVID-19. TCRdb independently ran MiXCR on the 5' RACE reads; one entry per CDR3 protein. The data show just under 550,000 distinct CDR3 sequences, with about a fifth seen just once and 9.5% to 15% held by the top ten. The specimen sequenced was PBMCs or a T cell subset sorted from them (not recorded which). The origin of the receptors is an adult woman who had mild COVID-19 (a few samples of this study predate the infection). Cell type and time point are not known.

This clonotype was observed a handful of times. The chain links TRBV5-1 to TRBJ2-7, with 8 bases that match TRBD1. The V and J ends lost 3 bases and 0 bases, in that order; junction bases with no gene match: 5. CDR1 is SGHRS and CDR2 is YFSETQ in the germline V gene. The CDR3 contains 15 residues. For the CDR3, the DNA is TGCGCCAGCAGCTCGGGACAGGTACCCTCCTACGAGCAGTACTTC. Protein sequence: CASSSGQVPSYEQYF. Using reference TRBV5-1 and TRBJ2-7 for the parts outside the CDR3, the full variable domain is KAGVTQTPRYLIKTRGQQVTLSCSPISGHRSVSWYQQTPGQGLQFLFEYFSETQRNKGNFPGRFSGRQFSNSRSEMNVSTLELGDSALYLCASSSGQVPSYEQYFGPGTRLTVT.

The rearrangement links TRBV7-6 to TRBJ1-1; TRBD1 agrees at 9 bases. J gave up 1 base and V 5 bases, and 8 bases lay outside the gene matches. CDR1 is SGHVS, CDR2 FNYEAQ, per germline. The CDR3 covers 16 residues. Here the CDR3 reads CASSPRGTGRNTEAFF. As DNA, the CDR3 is TGTGCCAGCAGCCCCAGGGGGACAGGGCGGAACACTGAAGCTTTCTTT.

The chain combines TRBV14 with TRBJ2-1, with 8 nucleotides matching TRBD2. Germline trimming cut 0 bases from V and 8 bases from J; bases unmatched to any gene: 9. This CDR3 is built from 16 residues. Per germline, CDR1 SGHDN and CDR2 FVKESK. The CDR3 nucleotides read TGTGCCAGCAGCCAAGAAGAGGCGGGGGGATCGGATGAGCAGTTCTTC. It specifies CASSQEEAGGSDEQFF.

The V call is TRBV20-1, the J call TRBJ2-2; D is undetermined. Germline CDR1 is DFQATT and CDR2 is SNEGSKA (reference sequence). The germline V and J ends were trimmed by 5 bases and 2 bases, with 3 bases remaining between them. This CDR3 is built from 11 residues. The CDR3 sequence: CSAPNTGELFF. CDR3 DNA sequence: TGCAGTGCTCCAAACACCGGGGAGCTGTTTTTT.

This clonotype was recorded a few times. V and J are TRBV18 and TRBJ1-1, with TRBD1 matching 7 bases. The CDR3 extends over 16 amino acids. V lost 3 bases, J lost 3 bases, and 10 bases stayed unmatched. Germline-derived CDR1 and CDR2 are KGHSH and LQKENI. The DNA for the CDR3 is TGTGCCAGCTCACCTTCTAATCCTGGGACAGACACTGAAGCTTTCTTT. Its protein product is CASSPSNPGTDTEAFF.

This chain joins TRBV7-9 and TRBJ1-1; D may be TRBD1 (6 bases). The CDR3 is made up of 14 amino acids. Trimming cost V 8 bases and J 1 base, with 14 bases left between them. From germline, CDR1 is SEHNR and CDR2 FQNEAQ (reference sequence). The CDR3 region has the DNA TGTGCCAGCGAGATCCTAGGGGGGAACACTGAAGCTTTCTTT. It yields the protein CASEILGGNTEAFF.

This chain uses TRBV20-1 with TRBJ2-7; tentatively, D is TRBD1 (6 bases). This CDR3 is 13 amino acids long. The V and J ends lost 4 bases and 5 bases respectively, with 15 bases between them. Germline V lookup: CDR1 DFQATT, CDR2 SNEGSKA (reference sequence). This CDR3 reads CSATGHWAHEQYF. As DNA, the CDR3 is TGCAGTGCTACGGGACACTGGGCCCACGAGCAGTACTTC.

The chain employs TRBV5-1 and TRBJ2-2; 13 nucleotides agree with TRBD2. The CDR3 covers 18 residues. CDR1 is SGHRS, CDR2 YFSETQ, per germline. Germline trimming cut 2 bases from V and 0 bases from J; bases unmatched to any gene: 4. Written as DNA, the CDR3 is TGCGCCAGCAGCTTAAGGACTAGCGGGAGAACGAACACCGGGGAGCTGTTTTTT. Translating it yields CASSLRTSGRTNTGELFF. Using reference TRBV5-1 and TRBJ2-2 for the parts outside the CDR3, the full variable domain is KAGVTQTPRYLIKTRGQQVTLSCSPISGHRSVSWYQQTPGQGLQFLFEYFSETQRNKGNFPGRFSGRQFSNSRSEMNVSTLELGDSALYLCASSLRTSGRTNTGELFFGEGSRLTVL.

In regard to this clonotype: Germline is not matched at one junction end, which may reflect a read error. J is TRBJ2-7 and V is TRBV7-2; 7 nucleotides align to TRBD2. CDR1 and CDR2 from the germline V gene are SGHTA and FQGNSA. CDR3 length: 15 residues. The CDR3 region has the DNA TGTGCCAGCAGCCTAGCGGACCAAACGGCCTACGAGCAGTACTTC. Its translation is CASSLADQTAYEQYF.

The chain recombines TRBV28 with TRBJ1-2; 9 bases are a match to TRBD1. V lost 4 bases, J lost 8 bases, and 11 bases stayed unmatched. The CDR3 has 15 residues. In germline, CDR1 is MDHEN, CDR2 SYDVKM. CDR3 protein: CASSSGQGLFEGYTF. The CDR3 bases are TGTGCCAGCAGTTCGGGACAGGGACTTTTTGAAGGCTACACCTTC.

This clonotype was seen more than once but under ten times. The CDR3 DNA follows: TGTGCCAGCAGCCCTCGAGCGGGAGGGCCCCACAATGAGCAGTTCTTC. Protein: CASSPRAGGPHNEQFF. This rearrangement joins TRBV7-8 to TRBJ2-1; 10 bases fit TRBD2. This CDR3 contains 16 residues. Germline V lookup: CDR1 SGHVS, CDR2 FQNEAQ. J was trimmed by 5 bases and V by 5 bases; bases with no gene match: 9.

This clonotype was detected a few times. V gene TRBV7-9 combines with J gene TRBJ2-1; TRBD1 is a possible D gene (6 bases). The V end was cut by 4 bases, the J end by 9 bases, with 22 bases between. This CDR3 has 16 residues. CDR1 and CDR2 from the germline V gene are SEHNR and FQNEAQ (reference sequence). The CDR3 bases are TGTGCCAGCAGCTACAGGGAATCCTCGAAGGACATTGAGCAGTTCTTC. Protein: CASSYRESSKDIEQFF.

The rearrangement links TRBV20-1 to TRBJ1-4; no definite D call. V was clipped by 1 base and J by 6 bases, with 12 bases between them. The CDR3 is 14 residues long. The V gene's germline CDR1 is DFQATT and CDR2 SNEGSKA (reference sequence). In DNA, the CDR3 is TGCAGTGCTAGAGTTGCCCCACCGTATGAAAAACTGTTTTTT. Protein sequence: CSARVAPPYEKLFF.

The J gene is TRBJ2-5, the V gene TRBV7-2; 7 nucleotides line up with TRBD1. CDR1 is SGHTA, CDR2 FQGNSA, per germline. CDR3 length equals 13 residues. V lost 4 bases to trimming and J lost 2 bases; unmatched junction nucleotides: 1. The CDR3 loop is CASSSDRQETQYF. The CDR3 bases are TGTGCCAGCAGCTCGGACAGGCAAGAGACCCAGTACTTC.

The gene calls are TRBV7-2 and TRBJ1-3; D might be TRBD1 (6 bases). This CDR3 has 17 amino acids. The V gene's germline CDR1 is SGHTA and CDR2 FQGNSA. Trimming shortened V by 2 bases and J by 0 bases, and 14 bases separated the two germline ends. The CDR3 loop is CASSLQSGAISGNTIYF. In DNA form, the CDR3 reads TGTGCCAGCAGCTTACAATCAGGGGCCATCTCTGGAAACACCATATATTTT.